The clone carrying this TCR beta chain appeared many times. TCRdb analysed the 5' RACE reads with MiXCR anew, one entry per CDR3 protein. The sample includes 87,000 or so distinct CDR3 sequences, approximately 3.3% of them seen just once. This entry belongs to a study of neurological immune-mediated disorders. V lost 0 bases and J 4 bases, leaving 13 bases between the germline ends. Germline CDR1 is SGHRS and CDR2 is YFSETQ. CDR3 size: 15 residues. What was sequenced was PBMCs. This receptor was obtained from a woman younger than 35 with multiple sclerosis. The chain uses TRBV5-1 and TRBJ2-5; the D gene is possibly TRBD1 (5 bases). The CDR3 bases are TGCGCCAGCAGCTTGGAAGACCGAAGGGGAGAGACCCAGTACTTC. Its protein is CASSLEDRRGETQYF. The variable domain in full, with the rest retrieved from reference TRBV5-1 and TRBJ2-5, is KAGVTQTPRYLIKTRGQQVTLSCSPISGHRSVSWYQQTPGQGLQFLFEYFSETQRNKGNFPGRFSGRQFSNSRSEMNVSTLELGDSALYLCASSLEDRRGETQYFGPGTRLLVL.